The 10 T cell receptor beta chains given below trace back to one sample, sequenced in a study of beta chain features in type 1 diabetes. No antigen has been identified for these receptors. The investigators reverse transcribed all of the isolated RNA, so they sequenced expressed TCRB transcripts. Using immunoSEQ multiplex PCR, the repertoire was profiled, and TCRdb retains in-frame clones only, with some absent. The data contain over 200,000 clones, approximately 11% of them singletons. Study-level points and caveats: In every one of the four CD4+ subsets, TCRB CDR3s were moderately but significantly shorter in Type 1 diabetes patients.

The sequencing sample was made of naive CD4+ T cells from blood. These TCRs come from a man aged 25-40 years with type 1 diabetes.

The V and J genes are TRBV9 and TRBJ1-6; the D is unclear. V shed 4 bases and J shed 0 bases, with 14 bases lying between them. The CDR3 is 17 amino acids. In germline, CDR1 is SGDLS, CDR2 YYNGEE. CDR3 bases: TGTGCCAGCAGCCCTTCTTCGGGAACCTCCTATAATTCACCCCTCCACTTT. Amino acids: CASSPSSGTSYNSPLHF.

The rearrangement uses TRBV5-1 and TRBJ2-3; the match to TRBD1 covers 7 bases. Germline-derived CDR1 and CDR2 are SGHRS and YFSETQ. Losses at the gene ends were 2 bases for V and 3 bases for J; bases not matched to a gene: 9. This CDR3 comprises 16 residues. Here the CDR3 DNA reads TGCGCCAGCAGCTTAAGACAGGGTGGAAGGACAGATACGCAGTATTTT. Translating gives CASSLRQGGRTDTQYF.

This clone was seen more than once but under ten times. The chain carries TRBV5-1 and TRBJ2-1; the D gene is possibly TRBD1 (5 bases). Between the trimmed V and J ends, which lost 0 bases and 13 bases, there was a span of 17 bases. The CDR3 contains 14 residues. The V gene's germline CDR1 is SGHRS and CDR2 YFSETQ. The DNA for the CDR3 is TGCGCCAGCAGCTTGGGGTACCCGACAGATCAACAGTTCTTC. Translation: CASSLGYPTDQQFF.

A word on this clone: Distinct nucleotide sequences in the sample also encode this CDR3. The V and J genes are TRBV2 and TRBJ1-6; D unclear. The CDR3 has 13 amino acids. Germline assignment: CDR1 SNHLY and CDR2 FYNNEI. V lost 3 bases, J lost 7 bases, and 7 bases lay in between. Here the CDR3 reads CASSDEANSPLHF. CDR3 nucleotide sequence: TGTGCCAGCAGTGATGAGGCCAATTCACCCCTCCACTTT.

The rearrangement links TRBV7-9 to TRBJ1-1; 9 positions match TRBD1. J was trimmed by 3 bases and V by 6 bases; bases with no gene match: 2. The CDR3 is 13 amino acids. Looked up from germline, CDR1 is SEHNR and CDR2 is FQNEAQ (reference sequence). The CDR3 loop is CASRGQGHTEAFF. Here the CDR3 DNA reads TGTGCCAGCAGGGGACAGGGCCACACTGAAGCTTTCTTT.

This clone was seen only a few times. The chain uses TRBV18 and TRBJ2-3, with 7 bases identical to TRBD1. The germline CDR1 and CDR2 sequences are KGHSH and LQKENI. This CDR3 region has 16 residues. The ends lost 6 bases at V and 1 base at J; junction bases unmatched: 10. The chain's CDR3 is CASSSTGWLGTDTQYF. The CDR3 DNA follows: TGTGCCAGCTCCTCGACAGGGTGGCTCGGCACAGATACGCAGTATTTT. Variable domain in full (rest from reference TRBV18 and TRBJ2-3): NAGVMQNPRHLVRRRGQEARLRCSPMKGHSHVYWYRQLPEEGLKFMVYLQKENIIDESGMPKERFSAEFPKEGPSILRIQQVVRGDSAAYFCASSSTGWLGTDTQYFGPGTRLTVL.

This chain joins TRBV7-9 and TRBJ2-1; 7 nucleotides match TRBD2. The CDR3 consists of 15 residues. The germline CDR1 and CDR2 sequences are SEHNR and FQNEAQ (reference sequence). V gave up 6 bases and J gave up 7 bases; unmatched junction bases: 12. In DNA form, the CDR3 reads TGTGCCAGCAGTTTCGGGACGGCCGGGAGGAATGAGCAGTTCTTC. It translates to CASSFGTAGRNEQFF. Together with reference TRBV7-9 and TRBJ2-1, the CDR3 gives the full variable domain: DTGVSQNPRHKITKRGQNVTFRCDPISEHNRLYWYRQTLGQGPEFLTYFQNEAQLEKSRLLSDRFSAERPKGSFSTLEIQRTEQGDSAMYLCASSFGTAGRNEQFFGPGTRLTVL.

This clone appeared a few times. The chain joins TRBV27 to TRBJ2-1; D is ambiguous. Germline-derived CDR1 and CDR2 are MNHEY and SMNVEV (reference sequence). This CDR3 has 15 amino acids. V was cut by 3 bases and J by 2 bases, with 11 bases left in between. The CDR3 nucleotides read TGTGCCAGCAGTTTTGGTCCCCAGACCTACAATGAGCAGTTCTTC. This codes for CASSFGPQTYNEQFF.

The chain uses TRBV28 and TRBJ1-2; TRBD1 aligns across 8 bases. V lost 7 bases, J lost 4 bases, and 8 bases stayed unmatched. The germline V gene has CDR1 MDHEN and CDR2 SYDVKM. The CDR3 extends over 14 amino acids. The DNA for the CDR3 is TGTGCCAGCAACCCCGGACAGGGTGGCTATGGCTACACCTTC. Amino acids: CASNPGQGGYGYTF.

This clone was recorded a few times. This rearrangement joins TRBV7-3 to TRBJ1-2; perhaps TRBD1 as D (6 bases). Looked up from germline, CDR1 is SGHTA and CDR2 is FQGTGA. The CDR3 consists of 15 residues. V lost 1 base, J lost 2 bases, and 11 bases lay in between. The CDR3 reads CASSLMQGINYGYTF. The CDR3 coding sequence is TGTGCCAGCAGCTTAATGCAGGGGATCAACTATGGCTACACCTTC. The full variable domain, with the rest looked up from reference TRBV7-3 and TRBJ1-2, is GAGVSQTPSNKVTEKGKYVELRCDPISGHTALYWYRQSLGQGPEFLIYFQGTGAADDSGLPNDRFFAVRPEGSVSTLKIQRTERGDSAVYLCASSLMQGINYGYTFGSGTRLTVV.